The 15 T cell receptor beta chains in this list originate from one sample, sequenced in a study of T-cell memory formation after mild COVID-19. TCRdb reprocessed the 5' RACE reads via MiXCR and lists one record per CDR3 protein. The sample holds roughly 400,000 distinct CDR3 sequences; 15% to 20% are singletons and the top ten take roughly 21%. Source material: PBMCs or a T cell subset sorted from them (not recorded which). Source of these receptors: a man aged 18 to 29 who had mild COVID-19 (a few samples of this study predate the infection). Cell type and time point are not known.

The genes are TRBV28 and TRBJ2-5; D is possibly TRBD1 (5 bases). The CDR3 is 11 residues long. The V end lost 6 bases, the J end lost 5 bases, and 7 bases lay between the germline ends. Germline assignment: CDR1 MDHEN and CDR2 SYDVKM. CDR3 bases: TGTGCCAGCAGGGGGCTTGAGACCCAGTACTTC. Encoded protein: CASRGLETQYF.

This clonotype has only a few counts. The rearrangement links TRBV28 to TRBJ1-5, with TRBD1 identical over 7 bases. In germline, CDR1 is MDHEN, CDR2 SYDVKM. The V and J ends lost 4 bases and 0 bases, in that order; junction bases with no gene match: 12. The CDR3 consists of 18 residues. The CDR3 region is CASSWFREGQYSNQPQHF. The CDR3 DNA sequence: TGTGCCAGCAGTTGGTTCAGGGAGGGACAGTATAGCAATCAGCCCCAGCATTTT.

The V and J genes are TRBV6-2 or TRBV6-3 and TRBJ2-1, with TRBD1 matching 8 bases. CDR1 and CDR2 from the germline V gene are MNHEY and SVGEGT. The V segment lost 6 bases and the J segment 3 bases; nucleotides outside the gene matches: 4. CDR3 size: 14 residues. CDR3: CASSSDRDYNEQFF. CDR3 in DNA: TGTGCCAGCAGCTCGGACAGGGACTACAATGAGCAGTTCTTC.

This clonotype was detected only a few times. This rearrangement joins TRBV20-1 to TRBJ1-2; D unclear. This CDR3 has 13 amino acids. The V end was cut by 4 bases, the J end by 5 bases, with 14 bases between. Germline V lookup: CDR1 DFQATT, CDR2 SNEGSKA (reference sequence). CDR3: CSAIHKPPYGYTF. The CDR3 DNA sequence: TGCAGTGCTATTCACAAACCCCCTTATGGCTACACCTTC.

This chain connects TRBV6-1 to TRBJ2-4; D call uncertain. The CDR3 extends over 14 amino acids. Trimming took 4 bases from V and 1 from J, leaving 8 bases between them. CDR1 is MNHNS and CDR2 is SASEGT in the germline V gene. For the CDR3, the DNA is TGTGCCAGCAGTGGGATTGGGGCCAAAAACATTCAGTACTTC. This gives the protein CASSGIGAKNIQYF.

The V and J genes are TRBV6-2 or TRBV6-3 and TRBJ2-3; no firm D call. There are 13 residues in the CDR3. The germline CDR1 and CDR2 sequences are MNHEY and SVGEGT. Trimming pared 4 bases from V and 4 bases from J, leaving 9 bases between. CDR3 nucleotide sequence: TGTGCCAGCAGTTGGCTAGGTCCAGATACGCAGTATTTT. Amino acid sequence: CASSWLGPDTQYF.

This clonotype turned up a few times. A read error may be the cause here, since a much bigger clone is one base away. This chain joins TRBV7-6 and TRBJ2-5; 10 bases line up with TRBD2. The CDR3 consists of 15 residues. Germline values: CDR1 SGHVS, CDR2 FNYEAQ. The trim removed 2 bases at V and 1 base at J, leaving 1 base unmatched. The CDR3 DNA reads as TGTGCCAGCAGCTTAAGGACTAGCGGCCAAGAGACCCAGTACTTC. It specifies CASSLRTSGQETQYF.

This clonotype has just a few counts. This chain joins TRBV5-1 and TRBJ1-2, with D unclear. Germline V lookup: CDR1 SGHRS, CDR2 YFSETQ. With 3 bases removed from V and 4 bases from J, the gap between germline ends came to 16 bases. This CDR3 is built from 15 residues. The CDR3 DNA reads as TGCGCCAGCAGCTCTGCCGCGGACGCCGTCTATGGCTACACCTTC. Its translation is CASSSAADAVYGYTF. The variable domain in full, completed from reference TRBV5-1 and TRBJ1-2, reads KAGVTQTPRYLIKTRGQQVTLSCSPISGHRSVSWYQQTPGQGLQFLFEYFSETQRNKGNFPGRFSGRQFSNSRSEMNVSTLELGDSALYLCASSSAADAVYGYTFGSGTRLTVV.

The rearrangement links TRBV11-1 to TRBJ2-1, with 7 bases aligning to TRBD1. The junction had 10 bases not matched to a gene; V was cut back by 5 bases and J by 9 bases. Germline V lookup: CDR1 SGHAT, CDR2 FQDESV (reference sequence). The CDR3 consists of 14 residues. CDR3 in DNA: TGTGCCAGCAGCGACCGGGACAGTTCGCGTGAGCAGTTCTTC. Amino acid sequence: CASSDRDSSREQFF. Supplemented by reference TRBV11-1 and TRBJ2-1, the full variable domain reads EAEVAQSPRYKITEKSQAVAFWCDPISGHATLYWYRQILGQGPELLVQFQDESVVDDSQLPKDRFSAERLKGVDSTLKIQPAELGDSAMYLCASSDRDSSREQFFGPGTRLTVL.

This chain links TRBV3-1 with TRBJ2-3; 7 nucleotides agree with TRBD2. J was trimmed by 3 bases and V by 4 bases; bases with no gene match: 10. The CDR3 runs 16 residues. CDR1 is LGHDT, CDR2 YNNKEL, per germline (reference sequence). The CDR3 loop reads CASSLGPGGATDTQYF. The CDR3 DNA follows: TGTGCCAGCAGCCTGGGACCGGGAGGCGCGACAGATACGCAGTATTTT.

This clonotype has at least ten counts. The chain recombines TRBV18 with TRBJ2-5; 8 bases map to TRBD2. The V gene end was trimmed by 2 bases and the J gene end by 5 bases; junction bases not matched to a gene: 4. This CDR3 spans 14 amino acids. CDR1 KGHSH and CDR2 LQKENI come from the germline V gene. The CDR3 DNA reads TGTGCCAGCTCACCAGGCCTAGCGGGCGAGACCCAGTACTTC. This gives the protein CASSPGLAGETQYF.

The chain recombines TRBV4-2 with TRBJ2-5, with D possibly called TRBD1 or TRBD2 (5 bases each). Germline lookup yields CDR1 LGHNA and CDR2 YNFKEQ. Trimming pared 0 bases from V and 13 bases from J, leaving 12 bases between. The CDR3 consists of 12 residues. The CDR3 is CASSQDSGTAYF. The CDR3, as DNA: TGTGCCAGCAGCCAAGATTCAGGGACCGCGTACTTC.

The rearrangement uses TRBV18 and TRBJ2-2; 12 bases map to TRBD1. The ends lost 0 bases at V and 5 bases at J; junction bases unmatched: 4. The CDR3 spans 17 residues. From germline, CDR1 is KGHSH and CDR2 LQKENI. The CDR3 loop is CASSPPGTGGATGELFF. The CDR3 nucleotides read TGTGCCAGCTCACCACCCGGGACAGGGGGCGCAACCGGGGAGCTGTTTTTT.

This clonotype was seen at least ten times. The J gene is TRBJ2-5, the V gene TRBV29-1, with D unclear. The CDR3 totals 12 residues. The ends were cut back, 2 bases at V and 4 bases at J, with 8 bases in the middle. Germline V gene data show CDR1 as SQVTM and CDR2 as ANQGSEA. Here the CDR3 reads CSVEHRGETQYF. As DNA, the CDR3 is TGCAGCGTTGAACACAGAGGAGAGACCCAGTACTTC.

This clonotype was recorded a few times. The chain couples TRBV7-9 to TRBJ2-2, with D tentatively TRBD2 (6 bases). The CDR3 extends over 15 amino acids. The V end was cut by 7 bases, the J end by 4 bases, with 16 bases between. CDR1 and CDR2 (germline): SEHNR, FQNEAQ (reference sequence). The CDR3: CASNGRGRSTGELFF. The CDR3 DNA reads TGTGCCAGCAACGGACGGGGGAGATCCACCGGGGAGCTGTTTTTT. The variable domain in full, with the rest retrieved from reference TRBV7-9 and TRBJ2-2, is DTGVSQNPRHKITKRGQNVTFRCDPISEHNRLYWYRQTLGQGPEFLTYFQNEAQLEKSRLLSDRFSAERPKGSFSTLEIQRTEQGDSAMYLCASNGRGRSTGELFFGEGSRLTVL.